This record covers a single T cell receptor beta chain. Clones were read by immunoSEQ multiplex PCR, and TCRdb kept only the in-frame ones, dropping some. This table has approximately 89,000 clones, more than 70% appearing once. These data belong to a study of control samples from healthy donors and cancer patients. The clonotype comes from a woman aged 40 to 55 in good health. The sample comprised blood.

The chain's CDR3 is CASSHGQGTDTQYF. The CDR3 DNA reads TGTGCCAGCAGCCACGGTCAGGGAACAGATACGCAGTATTTT. The chain is built from TRBV3-1 (or the pseudogene TRBV3-2) and TRBJ2-3; tentatively, D is TRBD1 (5 bases). Looked up from germline, CDR1 is LGHDT and CDR2 is YNNKEL (reference sequence). This CDR3 has 14 amino acids. Deletions cut 3 bases from V and 3 bases from J, with 10 bases between.